Shown below are 25 T cell receptor beta chains from a single sample sequenced in a study of blood T cell repertoires in COVID-19. Measured with immunoSEQ multiplex PCR; TCRdb has only the in-frame clones, and not every one. This table has some 120,000 clones, 86% appearing once. Specimen: peripheral blood. The source of these receptors is a human donor in a cohort sampled during active COVID-19.

This clone showed up just a few times. The chain employs TRBV6-1 and TRBJ1-5; TRBD1 matches 10 bases. The CDR3 has 19 amino acids. Germline values: CDR1 MNHNS, CDR2 SASEGT. V dropped 4 bases and J dropped 2; count of bases not matched to a gene: 14. The DNA for the CDR3 is TGTGCCAGCAGTGTGGTCCAGGGACAGGGGAACGGGGGCAATCAGCCCCAGCATTTT. This sequence encodes CASSVVQGQGNGGNQPQHF.

A single count supports this clone. The chain couples TRBV6-2 or TRBV6-3 to TRBJ2-1; 8 nucleotides match TRBD2. V dropped 2 bases and J dropped 9; count of bases not matched to a gene: 6. CDR1 is MNHEY and CDR2 is SVGEGT in the germline V gene. The CDR3 is 14 amino acids. The CDR3 reads CASSYDGRVSEQFF. The CDR3 DNA is TGTGCCAGCAGTTACGACGGGAGGGTGAGTGAGCAGTTCTTC.

This clone came up a few times. V and J are TRBV3-1 (or the pseudogene TRBV3-2) and TRBJ1-1, with 8 bases aligning to TRBD1. Looked up from germline, CDR1 is LGHDT and CDR2 is YNNKEL (reference sequence). The CDR3 contains 13 residues. The V and J ends lost 3 bases and 6 bases, in that order; junction bases with no gene match: 3. As DNA, the CDR3 is TGTGCCAGCAGCCAGTTGACAGGGGCTGAAGCTTTCTTT. Translation: CASSQLTGAEAFF.

V gene TRBV27 combines with J gene TRBJ2-7; TRBD1 agrees at 10 bases. V lost 8 bases to trimming and J lost 4 bases; unmatched junction nucleotides: 8. Per the germline V gene, CDR1 is MNHEY and CDR2 is SMNVEV (reference sequence). The CDR3 has 14 amino acids. The CDR3 spells CASGSRDRGYEQYF. In DNA, the CDR3 is TGTGCCAGCGGAAGCCGGGACAGGGGATACGAGCAGTACTTC.

The V and J genes are TRBV5-1 and TRBJ1-2; D may be TRBD1 (5 bases). Germline CDR1 is SGHRS and CDR2 is YFSETQ. Trimming took off 0 bases at V and 7 bases at J, with 10 bases between the two ends. The CDR3 has 13 amino acids. The CDR3 loop is CASSLGAGSGYTF. The CDR3 coding sequence is TGCGCCAGCAGCTTGGGCGCAGGGTCTGGCTACACCTTC. Variable domain in full (rest from reference TRBV5-1 and TRBJ1-2): KAGVTQTPRYLIKTRGQQVTLSCSPISGHRSVSWYQQTPGQGLQFLFEYFSETQRNKGNFPGRFSGRQFSNSRSEMNVSTLELGDSALYLCASSLGAGSGYTFGSGTRLTVV.

The rearrangement joins TRBV19 to TRBJ2-7; 9 bases map to TRBD1. Trimming cost V 4 bases and J 1 base; bases outside gene matches: 5. Germline CDR1 is LNHDA and CDR2 is SQIVND (reference sequence). The CDR3 loop spans 15 amino acids. The CDR3 bases are TGTGCCAGTAGTACCCAGACAGGGGGGTCCTACGAGCAGTACTTC. It yields the protein CASSTQTGGSYEQYF.

V and J are TRBV10-2 and TRBJ2-5; D possibly corresponds to TRBD2 (6 bases). Germline loops: CDR1 WSHSY, CDR2 SAAADI. The CDR3 extends over 14 amino acids. Trimming took 3 bases from V and 0 from J, leaving 8 bases between them. CDR3 DNA sequence: TGCGCCAGCAGTGACCCGGGAGACCAAGAGACCCAGTACTTC. Amino acid sequence: CASSDPGDQETQYF.

This chain connects TRBV2 to TRBJ1-5; TRBD1 matches at 7 bases. The CDR3 runs 15 residues. Unmatched junction bases numbered 10, after V lost 6 bases and J lost 5 bases. Germline values: CDR1 SNHLY, CDR2 FYNNEI. Here the CDR3 reads CASSDSGTDHQPQHF. CDR3 DNA sequence: TGTGCCAGCAGCGATTCCGGGACAGACCATCAGCCCCAGCATTTT.

The chain uses TRBV7-9 and TRBJ2-3; TRBD1 might be the D (6 bases). Germline values: CDR1 SEHNR, CDR2 FQNEAQ (reference sequence). The V gene lost 4 bases and the J gene lost 8 bases, with 10 bases spanning the gap. CDR3 length equals 12 residues. Written as DNA, the CDR3 is TGTGCCAGCAGCTCACAGGGAAGTACGCAGTATTTT. Its protein product is CASSSQGSTQYF.

The rearrangement links TRBV4-1 to TRBJ2-1; D may be TRBD2 (6 bases). Germline V CDR1 and CDR2: MGHRA, YSYEKL. The V end was cut by 2 bases, the J end by 5 bases, with 10 bases between. The CDR3 is 14 amino acids. CDR3 DNA: TGCGCCAGCAGCCAAATTGGAGGGGACAATGAGCAGTTCTTC. This encodes CASSQIGGDNEQFF.

This clone was detected only a few times. J is TRBJ1-6 and V is TRBV4-1; possible D gene TRBD1, 6 bases. This CDR3 contains 12 residues. CDR1 MGHRA and CDR2 YSYEKL come from the germline V gene. V was clipped by 1 base and J by 15 bases, with 10 bases between them. In DNA form, the CDR3 reads TGCGCCAGCAGCCAAGGACAGGCTGGCCTCCACTTT. Amino acid sequence: CASSQGQAGLHF.

The V gene is TRBV2, the J gene TRBJ2-2; 8 bases fit TRBD1. The trim removed 7 bases at V and 4 bases at J, leaving 8 bases unmatched. Germline lookup yields CDR1 SNHLY and CDR2 FYNNEI. The CDR3 length is 15 residues. The CDR3 protein is CASTPQDRATGELFF. CDR3 coding DNA: TGTGCCAGCACACCTCAGGACAGGGCCACCGGGGAGCTGTTTTTT.

This chain links TRBV11-3 with TRBJ2-1; TRBD2 matches 8 bases. The germline V gene has CDR1 SGHNT and CDR2 YENEEA. The J segment lost 4 bases and the V segment lost 5 bases, leaving 7 bases of the junction unmatched. The length of the CDR3 is 15 residues. Here the CDR3 reads CASSPAGDRYNEQFF. The DNA for the CDR3 is TGTGCCAGCAGCCCAGCGGGAGATCGGTACAATGAGCAGTTCTTC.

The chain joins TRBV19 to TRBJ1-5; 9 positions agree with TRBD1. Unmatched junction bases numbered 13, after V lost 6 bases and J lost 1 base. The germline V gene has CDR1 LNHDA and CDR2 SQIVND (reference sequence). The CDR3 is 18 residues long. The CDR3 region has the DNA TGTGCCAGTAGGGGACCGGGACAGGGCCAGGGAAGCAATCAGCCCCAGCATTTT. It encodes CASRGPGQGQGSNQPQHF.

The chain recombines TRBV28 with TRBJ2-3; possible D gene TRBD1, 5 bases. This CDR3 contains 18 residues. V was trimmed by 5 bases and J by 3 bases, leaving 24 bases between them. The germline CDR1 and CDR2 sequences are MDHEN and SYDVKM. CDR3 protein: CASSPHPRPRAQTDTQYF. The CDR3 nucleotides are TGTGCCAGCAGTCCCCACCCCCGCCCCAGGGCGCAAACAGATACGCAGTATTTT.

The chain employs TRBV6-2 or TRBV6-3 and TRBJ1-1; weak D call: TRBD1 (5 bases). Germline-derived CDR1 and CDR2 are MNHEY and SVGEGT. This CDR3 spans 16 amino acids. V lost 0 bases and J 5 bases, leaving 16 bases between the germline ends. The CDR3 sequence: CASSYSKALGPTEAFF. The CDR3 coding sequence is TGTGCCAGCAGTTACTCGAAGGCCCTGGGGCCGACTGAAGCTTTCTTT.

The chain recombines TRBV11-2 with TRBJ1-6, with D possibly being TRBD1 (5 bases). This CDR3 has 16 residues. Germline CDR1 is SGHAT and CDR2 is FQNNGV. Trimming took 5 bases from V and 10 from J, leaving 21 bases between them. CDR3 nucleotide sequence: TGTGCCAGCAGCAGATTACCCCGGGGGATCCAATCACCCCTCCACTTT. It codes for CASSRLPRGIQSPLHF.

The rearrangement joins TRBV5-1 to TRBJ2-1; 9 positions agree with TRBD1. CDR3 size: 17 residues. From germline, CDR1 is SGHRS and CDR2 YFSETQ. V gave up 4 bases and J gave up 1 base; unmatched junction bases: 9. The CDR3 nucleotides read TGCGCCAGCAGCCGGGGACAGGGCGGCGGTTCCTACAATGAGCAGTTCTTC. It codes for CASSRGQGGGSYNEQFF. Drawing the rest from reference TRBV5-1 and TRBJ2-1, the complete variable domain is KAGVTQTPRYLIKTRGQQVTLSCSPISGHRSVSWYQQTPGQGLQFLFEYFSETQRNKGNFPGRFSGRQFSNSRSEMNVSTLELGDSALYLCASSRGQGGGSYNEQFFGPGTRLTVL.

The J gene is TRBJ1-5, the V gene TRBV6-5; possibly TRBD1 for D (6 bases). Germline CDR1 MNHEY, CDR2 SVGAGI. The CDR3 sequence is 14 residues long. The V end was cut by 11 bases, the J end by 3 bases, with 17 bases between. The CDR3 spells CAVCRDMLNQPQHF. The DNA of the CDR3 is TGTGCCGTATGCCGGGACATGCTCAATCAGCCCCAGCATTTT.

The rearrangement joins TRBV6-2 or TRBV6-3 to TRBJ2-1, with TRBD2 as a possible D gene (6 bases). The CDR3 consists of 14 residues. Trimming removed 0 bases at V and 10 bases at J, with 13 bases between. The germline gives CDR1 MNHEY, CDR2 SVGEGT. DNA of the CDR3: TGTGCCAGCAGTTACTCCTGGGGGGTTTGGGAGCAGTTCTTC. Its protein is CASSYSWGVWEQFF.

With respect to this clone: This specimen includes other DNA sequences encoding the same CDR3. The gene calls are TRBV6-2 or TRBV6-3 and TRBJ2-3; TRBD2 matches at 7 bases. Per germline, CDR1 MNHEY and CDR2 SVGEGT. This CDR3 region has 16 residues. After removal of 2 bases from V and 3 bases from J, the junction contained 8 bases not matched to a gene. The CDR3 DNA is TGTGCCAGCAGTTACGGCGCGGGAGCGAGGACAGATACGCAGTATTTT. It yields the protein CASSYGAGARTDTQYF.

The rearrangement uses TRBV4-1 and TRBJ2-5, with TRBD2 identical over 11 bases. This CDR3 comprises 17 residues. J was trimmed by 5 bases and V by 0 bases; bases with no gene match: 8. Germline values: CDR1 MGHRA, CDR2 YSYEKL. The CDR3 loop is CASSQDSTSGSDETQYF. The CDR3 nucleotides read TGCGCCAGCAGCCAAGATAGCACTAGCGGGAGTGATGAGACCCAGTACTTC.

There are a few counts of this clone. V usage is TRBV5-6 and J usage is TRBJ1-1; TRBD1 aligns across 8 bases. The CDR3 loop spans 15 amino acids. With V trimmed by 0 bases and J by 10 bases, 11 bases remained unmatched. Germline CDR1 SGHDT, CDR2 YYEEEE. CDR3 nucleotides: TGTGCCAGCAGCTTGGAGGGACCCGGACAGGGTAGAGCTTTCTTT. Amino acids: CASSLEGPGQGRAFF.

The rearrangement links TRBV10-1 to TRBJ2-7; 9 positions match TRBD2. The V gene's germline CDR1 is WNHNN and CDR2 SYGVQD (reference sequence). This CDR3 has 14 residues. The J segment lost 4 bases and the V segment lost 4 bases, leaving 5 bases of the junction unmatched. CDR3 in amino acids: CASSAGTSQYEQYF. The CDR3 DNA sequence: TGCGCCAGCAGTGCGGGGACTAGCCAGTACGAGCAGTACTTC.

This clone was detected once. The chain joins TRBV5-1 to TRBJ1-1, with a weak D call TRBD1 (5 bases). The CDR3 extends over 15 amino acids. Trimming stripped 4 bases from V and 1 base from J, with 14 bases between. Germline lookup yields CDR1 SGHRS and CDR2 YFSETQ. The CDR3 spells CASSPGGLTNTEAFF. CDR3 DNA sequence: TGCGCCAGCAGCCCGGGGGGTCTTACGAACACTGAAGCTTTCTTT.